The 30 T cell receptor beta chains presented below share a single source sample, sequenced in a study of beta chain features in type 1 diabetes. No cognate antigen is known for these TCRs. Overall study findings and caveats: Patients with Type 1 diabetes showed moderately but significantly shorter TCRB CDR3s in all four CD4+ subsets.

The investigators reverse transcribed all of the isolated RNA, so they sequenced expressed TCRB transcripts. Libraries were prepared by immunoSEQ multiplex PCR; TCRdb keeps only in-frame clonotypes and omits some of them. The sample carries fewer than 450,000 clones, approximately 13% recorded once. Sequences were obtained from naive CD4+ T cells from blood. The source is a woman younger than 30 with type 1 diabetes.

The V and J genes are TRBV5-4 and TRBJ2-1; the match to TRBD1 covers 9 bases. The junction had 5 bases not matched to a gene; V was cut back by 3 bases and J by 4 bases. Germline V lookup: CDR1 SGHNT, CDR2 YYREEE (reference sequence). There are 15 residues in the CDR3. CDR3 DNA: TGTGCCAGCAGCTCTTCAGACAGGGGGTACAATGAGCAGTTCTTC. Amino acid sequence: CASSSSDRGYNEQFF.

CDR3 nucleotide sequence: TGTGCCAGCAGTCGCGAAGTTGGCGAGCAGTACTTC. It codes for CASSREVGEQYF. This rearrangement joins TRBV6-6 to TRBJ2-7; no clear D. Germline V gives CDR1 MNHNY, CDR2 SVGAGI (reference sequence). V lost 5 bases and J lost 6, with 11 bases in between. The CDR3 loop spans 12 amino acids.

This clone was counted only a few times. V gene TRBV5-6 combines with J gene TRBJ2-1, with a weak D call TRBD1 (5 bases). This CDR3 comprises 16 residues. Trimming pared 4 bases from V and 6 bases from J, leaving 20 bases between. Germline-derived CDR1 and CDR2 are SGHDT and YYEEEE. The CDR3 spells CASSDAALRQINEQFF. In nucleotides, the CDR3 is TGTGCCAGCAGCGACGCCGCCCTTAGACAGATCAATGAGCAGTTCTTC.

This clone turned up a few times. The V gene is TRBV7-9, the J gene TRBJ1-4; no reliable D call. The CDR3 has 14 amino acids. Trimming took 3 bases from V and 6 from J, leaving 11 bases between them. Germline-derived CDR1 and CDR2 are SEHNR and FQNEAQ (reference sequence). The CDR3 nucleotides read TGTGCCAGCAGCTTGACGAGGAGGGATGAAAAACTGTTTTTT. Protein: CASSLTRRDEKLFF.

As concerns this clone: The identical CDR3 is also encoded by other nucleotide sequences in the sample. The V call is TRBV9, the J call TRBJ2-5; tentative D call: TRBD2 (6 bases). Trimming shortened V by 0 bases and J by 5 bases, and 14 bases separated the two germline ends. The germline V gene encodes CDR1 SGDLS and CDR2 YYNGEE. This CDR3 has 15 amino acids. CDR3 DNA: TGTGCCAGCAGCGTAGGGGGAGGCTCGGGGGAGACCCAGTACTTC. Protein: CASSVGGGSGETQYF.

The V call is TRBV28, the J call TRBJ2-7; 7 bases match TRBD2. CDR3 length: 16 amino acids. Germline CDR1 reads MDHEN; CDR2 reads SYDVKM. J was trimmed by 0 bases and V by 5 bases; bases with no gene match: 10. Here the CDR3 reads CASSPHRRGSSYEQYV. The CDR3 nucleotides read TGTGCCAGCAGTCCACATCGGCGGGGGAGCTCCTACGAGCAGTACGTC.

Only a few counts were recorded for this clone. The rearrangement joins TRBV5-1 to TRBJ2-1; D is perhaps TRBD1 (5 bases). CDR1 and CDR2 (germline): SGHRS, YFSETQ. V gave up 2 bases and J gave up 12 bases, with 18 bases separating them. There are 14 residues in the CDR3. This chain's CDR3 is CASSLSTRIRGQFF. In nucleotides, the CDR3 is TGCGCCAGCAGCTTAAGTACGAGGATAAGGGGGCAGTTCTTC.

The chain joins TRBV15 to TRBJ2-1; TRBD2 aligns across 8 bases. CDR1 is LNHNV, CDR2 YYDKDF, per germline (reference sequence). The junction had 5 bases not matched to a gene; V was cut back by 7 bases and J by 3 bases. The CDR3 consists of 14 residues. The CDR3 reads CATTSGRHYNEQFF. For the CDR3, the DNA is TGTGCCACCACGAGCGGGAGACACTACAATGAGCAGTTCTTC.

This clone has a handful of counts. The chain employs TRBV29-1 and TRBJ2-7; 8 bases match TRBD2. J was trimmed by 6 bases and V by 2 bases; bases with no gene match: 3. CDR1 and CDR2 from the germline V gene are SQVTM and ANQGSEA. This CDR3 comprises 12 residues. The CDR3 region has the DNA TGCAGCGTTGAACGGGAGGGAGGCGAGCAGTACTTC. Translating it yields CSVEREGGEQYF.

This clone has only a few counts. The J gene is TRBJ2-1, the V gene TRBV30; 7 nucleotides line up with TRBD2. CDR3 length: 15 amino acids. The junction had 10 bases not matched to a gene; V was cut back by 2 bases and J by 6 bases. The germline CDR1 and CDR2 sequences are GTSNPN and SVGIG (reference sequence). CDR3 nucleotides: TGTGCCTGGAGTTTAGGAAACCTAGCGGCCAATGAGCAGTTCTTC. Translated, it gives CAWSLGNLAANEQFF.

This clone showed up just a few times. The sample holds other DNA sequences that translate to the same CDR3. The chain joins TRBV9 to TRBJ2-5; D gene unclear. The CDR3 has 12 amino acids. From germline, CDR1 is SGDLS and CDR2 YYNGEE. Trimming removed 2 bases at V and 1 base at J, with 3 bases between. The CDR3 reads CASSVGQETQYF. CDR3 DNA: TGTGCCAGCAGCGTCGGCCAAGAGACCCAGTACTTC.

The chain has TRBV18 and TRBJ1-2, with TRBD1 as a possible D gene (5 bases). CDR1 and CDR2 (germline): KGHSH, LQKENI. Trimming pared 6 bases from V and 3 bases from J, leaving 14 bases between. The CDR3 runs 14 residues. In nucleotides, the CDR3 is TGTGCCAGCTCGCCAACGGGGGTGCACTATGGCTACACCTTC. Amino acid sequence: CASSPTGVHYGYTF. The variable domain in full, completed from reference TRBV18 and TRBJ1-2, reads NAGVMQNPRHLVRRRGQEARLRCSPMKGHSHVYWYRQLPEEGLKFMVYLQKENIIDESGMPKERFSAEFPKEGPSILRIQQVVRGDSAAYFCASSPTGVHYGYTFGSGTRLTVV.

This sequence joins TRBV11-2 and TRBJ2-3, with 9 nucleotides matching TRBD1. Germline V gene lookup returns CDR1 SGHAT and CDR2 FQNNGV. The ends lost 5 bases at V and 8 bases at J; junction bases unmatched: 8. The CDR3 runs to 14 residues. CDR3 protein: CASSTGQGAGTQYF. CDR3 DNA sequence: TGTGCCAGCAGCACGGGACAGGGTGCGGGTACGCAGTATTTT.

The chain links TRBV15 to TRBJ2-4, with D tentatively TRBD1 (5 bases). CDR3 length equals 13 residues. Germline lookup yields CDR1 LNHNV and CDR2 YYDKDF (reference sequence). Deletions cut 1 base from V and 6 bases from J, with 7 bases between. In nucleotides, the CDR3 is TGTGCCACCAGCAGAGTCAGGGCAAACATTCAGTACTTC. Translating gives CATSRVRANIQYF.

In this sample, this clone turned up a few times. The rearrangement uses TRBV7-9 and TRBJ2-5, with TRBD2 matching over 7 bases. Trimming took 6 bases from V and 3 from J; bases not matched to a gene: 4. This CDR3 has 13 residues. The germline V gene has CDR1 SEHNR and CDR2 FQNEAQ (reference sequence). The CDR3 here is CASRPGTKETQYF. The CDR3 DNA reads TGTGCCAGCAGACCCGGGACTAAAGAGACCCAGTACTTC.

The rearrangement joins TRBV2 to TRBJ1-2; TRBD1 agrees at 7 bases. J gave up 4 bases and V 3 bases, and 5 bases lay outside the gene matches. The germline CDR1 and CDR2 sequences are SNHLY and FYNNEI. The CDR3 covers 14 residues. For the CDR3, the DNA is TGTGCCAGCAGTGATAACAGGGGAGGCTATGGCTACACCTTC. This sequence encodes CASSDNRGGYGYTF.

The chain joins TRBV19 to TRBJ1-5; D unresolved. The V and J ends lost 5 bases and 4 bases respectively, with 12 bases between them. The germline V gene encodes CDR1 LNHDA and CDR2 SQIVND (reference sequence). The length of the CDR3 is 14 residues. CDR3 in amino acids: CASSANYYNQPQHF. CDR3 nucleotides: TGTGCCAGTAGTGCAAACTACTATAATCAGCCCCAGCATTTT.

This clone was seen more than once but under ten times. The genes are TRBV30 and TRBJ2-6; 8 bases line up with TRBD1. The CDR3 has 14 residues. J gave up 2 bases and V 6 bases, and 3 bases lay outside the gene matches. The germline V gene encodes CDR1 GTSNPN and CDR2 SVGIG (reference sequence). CDR3 sequence (DNA): TGTGCCTGCCCGGACAGGGCTGGGGCCAACGTCCTGACTTTC. Its protein product is CACPDRAGANVLTF.

This clone was counted a few times. This rearrangement joins TRBV6-5 to TRBJ2-7, with D possibly TRBD2 on 5 matching bases. V was pared by 0 bases and J by 2 bases, with 14 bases between. Germline assignment: CDR1 MNHEY and CDR2 SVGAGI. The CDR3 sequence is 16 residues long. CDR3 bases: TGTGCCAGCAGTTACTCGAAGAGCGGCTTTGCCTACGAGCAGTACTTC. This encodes CASSYSKSGFAYEQYF.

This clone has a handful of counts. V usage is TRBV5-1 and J usage is TRBJ2-1; D call uncertain. The V end was cut by 4 bases, the J end by 7 bases, with 12 bases between. The CDR3 covers 13 residues. Per germline, CDR1 SGHRS and CDR2 YFSETQ. As DNA, the CDR3 is TGCGCCAGCAGCCCGCAAGCCGTGAATGAGCAGTTCTTC. It is translated as CASSPQAVNEQFF.

This clone was observed a few times. The rearrangement links TRBV4-1 to TRBJ2-6; 8 bases are shared with TRBD1. The V segment lost 1 base and the J segment 2 bases; nucleotides outside the gene matches: 7. The CDR3 length is 18 residues. CDR1 MGHRA and CDR2 YSYEKL come from the germline V gene. This chain's CDR3 is CASSQGRQGPAGANVLTF. The CDR3 region has the DNA TGCGCCAGCAGCCAAGGGAGACAGGGGCCCGCTGGGGCCAACGTCCTGACTTTC.

This rearrangement joins TRBV7-8 to TRBJ2-5; 11 bases align to TRBD2. The CDR3 totals 14 residues. CDR1 SGHVS and CDR2 FQNEAQ come from the germline V gene. Trimming at V came to 3 bases and at J to 5 bases, leaving 2 bases not matched to a gene. CDR3 in amino acids: CASSFSGRGETQYF. The CDR3 DNA reads TGTGCCAGCAGCTTTAGCGGGAGGGGGGAGACCCAGTACTTC.

This clone has a handful of counts. The chain uses TRBV7-9 and TRBJ1-1, with no clear D. Trimming cost V 5 bases and J 0 bases, with 7 bases left between them. CDR3 length: 13 residues. Germline V gene data show CDR1 as SEHNR and CDR2 as FQNEAQ (reference sequence). This chain's CDR3 is CASSQVMNTEAFF. The CDR3 DNA is TGTGCCAGCAGCCAGGTCATGAACACTGAAGCTTTCTTT.

The table lists this clone with a count of one. The chain links TRBV9 to TRBJ2-3; D may be TRBD1 (7 bases). V gave up 3 bases and J gave up 2 bases, with 13 bases separating them. Germline CDR1 and CDR2: SGDLS and YYNGEE. The CDR3 has 15 residues. The CDR3 DNA follows: TGTGCCAGCAGCGCCAGGGGGGCTTTCACAGATACGCAGTATTTT. It encodes CASSARGAFTDTQYF.

The sample holds one count of this clone. The rearrangement joins TRBV30 to TRBJ2-5; 9 bases are a match to TRBD2. Germline V lookup: CDR1 GTSNPN, CDR2 SVGIG (reference sequence). The CDR3 sequence is 13 residues long. V lost 8 bases, J lost 5 bases, and 9 bases stayed unmatched. CDR3 in amino acids: CALSVAGAETQYF. CDR3 bases: TGTGCCCTTTCCGTAGCGGGAGCTGAGACCCAGTACTTC.

The DNA for the CDR3 is TGTGCCAGCAGTTCCGACAGCCACACCGGGGAGCTGTTTTTT. Its translation is CASSSDSHTGELFF. This chain connects TRBV28 to TRBJ2-2; a weak D match, TRBD1 (5 bases). Looked up from germline, CDR1 is MDHEN and CDR2 is SYDVKM. Trimming removed 4 bases from V and 3 bases from J, with 9 bases in between. This CDR3 contains 14 residues.

This clone was picked up a small number of times. Other DNA sequences in the sample encode the same CDR3. The chain joins TRBV7-2 to TRBJ2-1; 10 bases are a match to TRBD1. The V segment lost 4 bases and the J segment 7 bases; nucleotides outside the gene matches: 1. Germline V gene lookup returns CDR1 SGHTA and CDR2 FQGNSA. This CDR3 comprises 13 residues. The CDR3 loop reads CASSSDRGNEQFF. The CDR3 DNA is TGTGCCAGCAGCTCGGACAGGGGGAATGAGCAGTTCTTC.

The rearrangement links TRBV9 to TRBJ2-3; 9 bases agree with TRBD2. The V gene end was trimmed by 3 bases and the J gene end by 3 bases; junction bases not matched to a gene: 8. This CDR3 contains 16 residues. Per the germline V gene, CDR1 is SGDLS and CDR2 is YYNGEE. CDR3 region: CASSALAGRGTDTQYF. CDR3 DNA: TGTGCCAGCAGCGCCCTAGCGGGAAGAGGAACAGATACGCAGTATTTT. Drawing the rest from reference TRBV9 and TRBJ2-3, the complete variable domain is DSGVTQTPKHLITATGQRVTLRCSPRSGDLSVYWYQQSLDQGLQFLIQYYNGEERAKGNILERFSAQQFPDLHSELNLSSLELGDSALYFCASSALAGRGTDTQYFGPGTRLTVL.

The gene calls are TRBV18 and TRBJ1-5; D unclear. Germline V gene data show CDR1 as KGHSH and CDR2 as LQKENI. CDR3 length equals 14 residues. V was cut by 1 base and J by 5 bases, with 9 bases left in between. CDR3 protein: CASSPLGADQPQHF. Written as DNA, the CDR3 is TGTGCCAGCTCACCACTTGGAGCAGATCAGCCCCAGCATTTT.

This chain uses TRBV7-9 with TRBJ2-1; tentatively, D is TRBD1 (5 bases). CDR3 length equals 16 residues. The V end was cut by 0 bases, the J end by 4 bases, with 13 bases between. Germline CDR1 is SEHNR and CDR2 is FQNEAQ (reference sequence). The CDR3 sequence is CASSLAQGGIYNEQFF. In nucleotides, the CDR3 is TGTGCCAGCAGCTTAGCGCAGGGCGGCATATACAATGAGCAGTTCTTC.